The 2 T cell receptor beta chains below all came from one sample that was sequenced in a study of shared clonotypes between healthy human individuals. This table comes from immunoSEQ multiplex PCR, and its TCRdb copy is limited to in-frame clones, with some not included. This table has about a million clones, 65% to 80% appearing once. Input material: memory CD4+ T cells sorted from blood. The subset denotes: CD45RA-negative fraction. The receptors originated from a young man in good health.

V gene TRBV5-6 combines with J gene TRBJ2-7, with a weak D call TRBD2 (5 bases). Trimming took 3 bases from V and 0 from J, leaving 10 bases between them. The CDR3 has 14 amino acids. Germline values: CDR1 SGHDT, CDR2 YYEEEE. The CDR3 DNA sequence: TGTGCCAGCAGCTCTACCGGGGACTCCTACGAGCAGTACTTC. Its protein product is CASSSTGDSYEQYF. Supplemented by reference TRBV5-6 and TRBJ2-7, the full variable domain reads DAGVTQSPTHLIKTRGQQVTLRCSPKSGHDTVSWYQQALGQGPQFIFQYYEEEERQRGNFPDRFSGHQFPNYSSELNVNALLLGDSALYLCASSSTGDSYEQYFGPGTRLTVT.

This clone was seen only a few times. The chain carries TRBV6-5 and TRBJ2-2; D is ambiguous. The CDR3 loop spans 15 amino acids. Trimming pared 11 bases from V and 4 bases from J, leaving 20 bases between. Germline CDR1 MNHEY, CDR2 SVGAGI. The CDR3 spells CAAATTASGTGELFF. CDR3 sequence (DNA): TGTGCCGCCGCCACCACAGCTTCGGGCACCGGGGAGCTGTTTTTT.